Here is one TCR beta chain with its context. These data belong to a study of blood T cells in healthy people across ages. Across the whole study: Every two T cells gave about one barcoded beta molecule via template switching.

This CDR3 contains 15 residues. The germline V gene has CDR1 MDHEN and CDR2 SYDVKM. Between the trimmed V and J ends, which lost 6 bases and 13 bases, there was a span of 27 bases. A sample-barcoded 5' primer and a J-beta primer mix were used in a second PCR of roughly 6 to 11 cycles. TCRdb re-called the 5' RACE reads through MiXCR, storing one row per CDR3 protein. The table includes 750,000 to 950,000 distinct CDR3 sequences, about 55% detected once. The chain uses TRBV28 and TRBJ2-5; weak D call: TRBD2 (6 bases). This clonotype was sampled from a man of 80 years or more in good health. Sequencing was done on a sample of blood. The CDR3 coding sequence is TGTGCCAGCAGCGGATCAGATACCCTAGCGCCCCGGGCGTACTTC. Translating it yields CASSGSDTLAPRAYF.